This entry concerns a single T cell receptor beta chain. Its specificity is not known. TCRdb's copy holds only in-frame clones and misses some; the assay was immunoSEQ multiplex PCR. The table has over 25,000 clones, around 90% seen once. These data originate in a study of T cells in narcolepsy. The germline gives CDR1 MNHEY, CDR2 SMNVEV (reference sequence). This CDR3 has 13 amino acids. The V end was cut by 2 bases, the J end by 7 bases, with 9 bases between. Study results and limitations: Blood of same and different patients, but not healthy controls, reportedly held recurring autoreactive clonotypes.

This TCR derives from a human donor with narcolepsy. The chain recombines TRBV27 with TRBJ1-5; D perhaps matches TRBD1 (5 bases). Sequencing was done on a sample of CD45RA- memory CD4+ T cells from PBMCs. DNA of the CDR3: TGTGCCAGCAGTTTAGCAGGGCTCCAGCCCCAGCATTTT. Encoded protein: CASSLAGLQPQHF.